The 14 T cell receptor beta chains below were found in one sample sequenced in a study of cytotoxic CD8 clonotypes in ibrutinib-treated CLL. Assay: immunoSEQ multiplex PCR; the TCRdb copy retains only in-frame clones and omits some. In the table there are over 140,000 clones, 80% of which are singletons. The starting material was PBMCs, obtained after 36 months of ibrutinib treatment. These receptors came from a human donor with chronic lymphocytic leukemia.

CDR3 in DNA: TGCAGCGCGACAGGTGGGGCTATGGGGTATGGCTACACCTTC. Protein sequence: CSATGGAMGYGYTF. The chain is built from TRBV29-1 and TRBJ1-2; D might be TRBD1 (6 bases). CDR1 is SQVTM, CDR2 ANQGSEA, per germline. This CDR3 contains 14 residues. Trimming removed 7 bases at V and 5 bases at J, with 20 bases between. The variable domain in full, with the rest retrieved from reference TRBV29-1 and TRBJ1-2, is SAVISQKPSRDICQRGTSLTIQCQVDSQVTMMFWYRQQPGQSLTLIATANQGSEATYESGFVIDKFPISRPNLTFSTLTVSNMSPEDSSIYLCSATGGAMGYGYTFGSGTRLTVV.

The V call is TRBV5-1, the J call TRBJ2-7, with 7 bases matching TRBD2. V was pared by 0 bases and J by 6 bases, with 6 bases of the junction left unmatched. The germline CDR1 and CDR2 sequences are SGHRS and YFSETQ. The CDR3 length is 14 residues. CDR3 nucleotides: TGCGCCAGCAGCTTGGCTCAGGGCGGGAGCGAGCAGTACTTC. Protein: CASSLAQGGSEQYF.

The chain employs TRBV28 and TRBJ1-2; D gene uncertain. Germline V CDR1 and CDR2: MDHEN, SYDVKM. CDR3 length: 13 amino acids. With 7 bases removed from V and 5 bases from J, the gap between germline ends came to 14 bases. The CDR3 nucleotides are TGTGCCAGCACCCCTCACACAAGTTATGGCTACACCTTC. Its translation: CASTPHTSYGYTF.

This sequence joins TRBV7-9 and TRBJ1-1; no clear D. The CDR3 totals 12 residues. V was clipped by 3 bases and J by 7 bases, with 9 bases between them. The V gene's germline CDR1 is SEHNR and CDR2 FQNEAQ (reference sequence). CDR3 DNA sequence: TGTGCCAGCAGCTTTGGACGGAATGAAGCTTTCTTT. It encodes CASSFGRNEAFF.

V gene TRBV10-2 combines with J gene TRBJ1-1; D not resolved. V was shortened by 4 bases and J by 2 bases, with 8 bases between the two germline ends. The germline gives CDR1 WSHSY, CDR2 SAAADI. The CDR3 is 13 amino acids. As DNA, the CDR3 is TGCGCCAGCAGTGTGACGAGCAACACTGAAGCTTTCTTT. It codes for CASSVTSNTEAFF.

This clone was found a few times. Written as DNA, the CDR3 is TGCGCCAGCAGCCCTACCGAGGGACAGGGGGCGCGGGGCTACACCTTC. Translating it yields CASSPTEGQGARGYTF. J is TRBJ1-2 and V is TRBV4-1; 12 bases fit TRBD1. With V trimmed by 4 bases and J by 8 bases, 11 bases remained unmatched. The CDR3 is made up of 16 amino acids. From germline, CDR1 is MGHRA and CDR2 YSYEKL.

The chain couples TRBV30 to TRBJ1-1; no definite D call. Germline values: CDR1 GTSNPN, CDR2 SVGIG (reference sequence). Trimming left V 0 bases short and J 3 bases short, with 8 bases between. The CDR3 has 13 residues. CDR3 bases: TGTGCCTGGAGTGTACAGACCGACACTGAAGCTTTCTTT. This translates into CAWSVQTDTEAFF.

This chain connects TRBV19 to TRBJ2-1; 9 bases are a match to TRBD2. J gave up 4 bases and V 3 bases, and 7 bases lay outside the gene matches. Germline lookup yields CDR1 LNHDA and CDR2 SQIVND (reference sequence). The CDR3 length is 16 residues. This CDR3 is CASSISAGGQYNEQFF. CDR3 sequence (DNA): TGTGCCAGTAGTATTAGTGCGGGGGGGCAGTACAATGAGCAGTTCTTC.

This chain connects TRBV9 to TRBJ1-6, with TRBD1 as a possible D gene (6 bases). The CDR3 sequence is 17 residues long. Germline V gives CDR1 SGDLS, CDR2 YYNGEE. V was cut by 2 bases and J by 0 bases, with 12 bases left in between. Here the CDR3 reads CASSVGQLISYNSPLHF. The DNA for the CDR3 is TGTGCCAGCAGCGTTGGACAGCTTATCTCCTATAATTCACCCCTCCACTTT. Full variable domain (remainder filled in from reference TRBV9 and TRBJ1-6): DSGVTQTPKHLITATGQRVTLRCSPRSGDLSVYWYQQSLDQGLQFLIQYYNGEERAKGNILERFSAQQFPDLHSELNLSSLELGDSALYFCASSVGQLISYNSPLHFGNGTRLTVT.

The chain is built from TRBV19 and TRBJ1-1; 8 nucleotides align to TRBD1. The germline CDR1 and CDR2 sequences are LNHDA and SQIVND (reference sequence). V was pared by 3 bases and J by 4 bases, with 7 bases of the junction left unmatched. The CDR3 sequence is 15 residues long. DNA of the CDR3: TGTGCCAGTAGTATGGGTTTGGACAGGGCCACTGAAGCTTTCTTT. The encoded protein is CASSMGLDRATEAFF.

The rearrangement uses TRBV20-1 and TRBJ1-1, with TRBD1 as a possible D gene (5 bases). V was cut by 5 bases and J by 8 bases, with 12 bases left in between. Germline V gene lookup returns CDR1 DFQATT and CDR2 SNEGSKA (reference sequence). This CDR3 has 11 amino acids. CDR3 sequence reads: CSAWDFGEAFF. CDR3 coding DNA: TGCAGTGCTTGGGACTTCGGAGAAGCTTTCTTT.

DNA for the CDR3: TGTGCCAGCAGCACCCTCCGGGGTTCCTACGAGCAGTACTTC. Translation: CASSTLRGSYEQYF. This rearrangement joins TRBV13 to TRBJ2-7; TRBD2 is a possible D gene (5 bases). Germline values: CDR1 PRHDT, CDR2 FYEKMQ (reference sequence). This CDR3 comprises 14 residues. V was trimmed by 5 bases and J by 1 base, leaving 12 bases between them.

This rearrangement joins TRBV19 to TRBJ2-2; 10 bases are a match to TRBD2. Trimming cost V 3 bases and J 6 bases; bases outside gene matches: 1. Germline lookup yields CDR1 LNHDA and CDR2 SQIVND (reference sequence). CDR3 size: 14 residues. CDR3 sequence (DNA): TGTGCCAGTAGTATCCTAGCGGGAGCCGGGGAGCTGTTTTTT. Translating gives CASSILAGAGELFF.

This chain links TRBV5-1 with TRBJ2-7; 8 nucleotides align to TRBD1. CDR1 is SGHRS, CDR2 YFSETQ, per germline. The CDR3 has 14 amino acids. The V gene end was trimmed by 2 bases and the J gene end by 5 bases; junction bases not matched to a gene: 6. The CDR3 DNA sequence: TGCGCCAGCAGCTTTCAGGGGGCGATCCACGAGCAGTACTTC. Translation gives CASSFQGAIHEQYF.